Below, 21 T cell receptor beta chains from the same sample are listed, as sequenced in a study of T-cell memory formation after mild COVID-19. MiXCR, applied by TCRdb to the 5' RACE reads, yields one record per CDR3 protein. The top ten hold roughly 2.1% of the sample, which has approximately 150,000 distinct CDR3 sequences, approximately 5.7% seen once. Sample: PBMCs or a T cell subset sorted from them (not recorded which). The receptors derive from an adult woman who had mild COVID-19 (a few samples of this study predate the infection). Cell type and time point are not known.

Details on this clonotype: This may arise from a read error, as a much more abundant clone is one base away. CDR3 sequence reads: CASSRSDRTNKPQHF. CDR3 sequence (DNA): TGCGCCAGCAGCCGTTCAGACAGGACAAATAAGCCCCAGCATTTT. The chain joins TRBV4-1 to TRBJ1-5; D may be TRBD1 (6 bases). The V gene's germline CDR1 is MGHRA and CDR2 YSYEKL. Deletions cut 4 bases from V and 8 bases from J, with 18 bases between. The CDR3 extends over 15 amino acids.

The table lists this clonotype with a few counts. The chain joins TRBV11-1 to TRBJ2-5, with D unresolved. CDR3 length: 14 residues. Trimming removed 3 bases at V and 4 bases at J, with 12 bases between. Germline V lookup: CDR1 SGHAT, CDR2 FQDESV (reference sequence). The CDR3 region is CASSFRDWGETQYF. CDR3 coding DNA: TGTGCCAGCAGCTTCCGTGACTGGGGAGAGACCCAGTACTTC.

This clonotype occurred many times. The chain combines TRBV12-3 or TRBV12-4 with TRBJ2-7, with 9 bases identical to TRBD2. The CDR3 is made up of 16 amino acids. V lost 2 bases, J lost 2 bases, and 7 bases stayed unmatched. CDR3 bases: TGTGCCAGCAGTTTACCGCGGACTAGCGCGACCTACGAGCAGTACTTC. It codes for CASSLPRTSATYEQYF.

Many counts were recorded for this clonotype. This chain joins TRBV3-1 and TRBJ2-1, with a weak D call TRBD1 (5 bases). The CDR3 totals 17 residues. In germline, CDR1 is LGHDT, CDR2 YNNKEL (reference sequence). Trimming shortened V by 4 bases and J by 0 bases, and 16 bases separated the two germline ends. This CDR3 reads CASSPGHGASSYNEQFF. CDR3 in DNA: TGTGCCAGCAGCCCCGGACATGGTGCCAGCTCCTACAATGAGCAGTTCTTC.

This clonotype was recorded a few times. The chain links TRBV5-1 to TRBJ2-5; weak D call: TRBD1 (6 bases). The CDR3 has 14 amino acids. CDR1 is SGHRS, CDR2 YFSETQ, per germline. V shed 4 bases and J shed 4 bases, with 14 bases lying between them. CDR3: CASSTQSRGETQYF. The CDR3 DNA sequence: TGCGCCAGCAGCACGCAGAGCAGGGGAGAGACCCAGTACTTC.

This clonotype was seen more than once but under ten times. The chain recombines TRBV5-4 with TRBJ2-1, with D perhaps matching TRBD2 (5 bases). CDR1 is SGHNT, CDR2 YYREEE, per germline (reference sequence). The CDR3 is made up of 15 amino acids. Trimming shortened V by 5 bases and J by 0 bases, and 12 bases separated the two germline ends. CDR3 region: CASRRTGSSYNEQFF. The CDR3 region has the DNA TGTGCCAGCAGGCGGACGGGGAGCTCCTACAATGAGCAGTTCTTC.

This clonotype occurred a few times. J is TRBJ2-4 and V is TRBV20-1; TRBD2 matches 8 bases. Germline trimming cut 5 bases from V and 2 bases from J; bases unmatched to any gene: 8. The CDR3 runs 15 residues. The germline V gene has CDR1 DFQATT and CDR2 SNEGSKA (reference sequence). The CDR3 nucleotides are TGCAGTGCTCCCTTTAGCGGGATAACCAAAAACATTCAGTACTTC. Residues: CSAPFSGITKNIQYF.

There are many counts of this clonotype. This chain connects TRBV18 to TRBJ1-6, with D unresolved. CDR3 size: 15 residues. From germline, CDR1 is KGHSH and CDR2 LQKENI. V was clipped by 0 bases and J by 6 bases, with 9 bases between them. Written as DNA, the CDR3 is TGTGCCAGCTCACCACCAGGGCAAACTAATTCACCCCTCCACTTT. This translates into CASSPPGQTNSPLHF.

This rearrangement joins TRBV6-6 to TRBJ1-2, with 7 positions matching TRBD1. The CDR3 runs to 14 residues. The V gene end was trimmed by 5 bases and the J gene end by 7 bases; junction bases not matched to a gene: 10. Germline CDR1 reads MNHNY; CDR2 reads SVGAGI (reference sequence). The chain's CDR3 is CASSRPGGGGGYTF. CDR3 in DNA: TGTGCCAGCAGTCGACCTGGAGGGGGCGGTGGCTACACCTTC.

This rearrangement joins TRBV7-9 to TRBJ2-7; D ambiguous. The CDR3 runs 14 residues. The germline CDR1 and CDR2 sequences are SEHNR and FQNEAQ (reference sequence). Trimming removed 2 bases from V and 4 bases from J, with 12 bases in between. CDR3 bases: TGTGCCAGCAGCTTATCAGCCATCTGGTACGAGCAGTACTTC. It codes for CASSLSAIWYEQYF.

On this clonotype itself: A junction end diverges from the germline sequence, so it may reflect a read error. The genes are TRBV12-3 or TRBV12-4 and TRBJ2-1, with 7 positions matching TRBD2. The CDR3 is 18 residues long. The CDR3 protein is CASTLRGGLMSSYNEQFF. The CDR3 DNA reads TGTGCCAGCACTTTAAGGGGAGGGCTAATGAGCTCCTACAATGAGCAGTTCTTC.

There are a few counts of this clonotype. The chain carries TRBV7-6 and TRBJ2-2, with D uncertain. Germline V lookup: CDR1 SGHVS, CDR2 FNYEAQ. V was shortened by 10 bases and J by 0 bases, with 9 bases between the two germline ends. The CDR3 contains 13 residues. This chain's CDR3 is CATRDTNTGELFF. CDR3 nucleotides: TGTGCCACCAGAGATACGAACACCGGGGAGCTGTTTTTT.

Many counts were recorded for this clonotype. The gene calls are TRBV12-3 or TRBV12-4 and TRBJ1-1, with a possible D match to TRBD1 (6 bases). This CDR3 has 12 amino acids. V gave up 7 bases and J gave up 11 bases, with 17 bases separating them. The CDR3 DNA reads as TGTGCCAGCACCGAGGGGGGGGTGAGGGCTTTCTTT. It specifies CASTEGGVRAFF.

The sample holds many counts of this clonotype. The CDR3 DNA follows: TGTGCCAGCAGCGATGGTAGACTTGGGCCCCAGCATTTT. Translating gives CASSDGRLGPQHF. This chain uses TRBV7-2 with TRBJ1-5, with D unresolved. The CDR3 is 13 residues long. Germline assignment: CDR1 SGHTA and CDR2 FQGNSA. The V gene lost 5 bases and the J gene lost 9 bases, with 14 bases spanning the gap.

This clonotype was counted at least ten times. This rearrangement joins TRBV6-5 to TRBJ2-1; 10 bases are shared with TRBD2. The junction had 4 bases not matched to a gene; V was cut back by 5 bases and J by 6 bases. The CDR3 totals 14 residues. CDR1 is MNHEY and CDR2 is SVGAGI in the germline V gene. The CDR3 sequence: CASSLLAGSNEQFF. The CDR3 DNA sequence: TGTGCCAGCAGTCTACTAGCGGGAAGCAATGAGCAGTTCTTC.

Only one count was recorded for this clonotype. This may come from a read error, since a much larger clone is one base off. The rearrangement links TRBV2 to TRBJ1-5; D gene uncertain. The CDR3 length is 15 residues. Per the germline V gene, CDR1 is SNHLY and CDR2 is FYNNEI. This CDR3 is CASRENGIRREPQHF. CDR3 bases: TGTGCCAGCCGTGAAAATGGGATACGGCGAGAGCCCCAGCATTTT.

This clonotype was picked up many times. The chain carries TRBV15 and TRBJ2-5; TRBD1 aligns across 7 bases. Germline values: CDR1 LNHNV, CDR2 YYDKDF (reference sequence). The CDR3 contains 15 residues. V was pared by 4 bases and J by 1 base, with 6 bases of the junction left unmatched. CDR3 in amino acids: CATSIRQGLQETQYF. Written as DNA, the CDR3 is TGTGCCACCAGCATCAGACAGGGTCTCCAAGAGACCCAGTACTTC. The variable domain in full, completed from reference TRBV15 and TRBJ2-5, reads DAMVIQNPRYQVTQFGKPVTLSCSQTLNHNVMYWYQQKSSQAPKLLFHYYDKDFNNEADTPDNFQSRRPNTSFCFLDIRSPGLGDTAMYLCATSIRQGLQETQYFGPGTRLLVL.

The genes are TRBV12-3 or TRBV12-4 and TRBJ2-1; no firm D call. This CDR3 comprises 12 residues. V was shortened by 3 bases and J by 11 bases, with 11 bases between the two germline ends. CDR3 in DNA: TGTGCCAGCAGTTTTGGTTCGGATCAGCAGTTCTTC. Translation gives CASSFGSDQQFF.

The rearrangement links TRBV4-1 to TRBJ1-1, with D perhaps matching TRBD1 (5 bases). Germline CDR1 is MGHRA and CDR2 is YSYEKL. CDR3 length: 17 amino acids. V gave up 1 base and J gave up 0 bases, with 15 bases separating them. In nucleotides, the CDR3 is TGCGCCAGCAGCCAAGCCAGGGTCCAACAAATGAACACTGAAGCTTTCTTT. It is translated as CASSQARVQQMNTEAFF.

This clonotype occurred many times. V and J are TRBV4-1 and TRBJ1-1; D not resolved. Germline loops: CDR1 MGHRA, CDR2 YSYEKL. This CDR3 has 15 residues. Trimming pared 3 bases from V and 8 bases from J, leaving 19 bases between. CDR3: CASSQASLGDREAFF. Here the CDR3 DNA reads TGCGCCAGCAGCCAGGCCTCCCTCGGAGACCGAGAAGCTTTCTTT.

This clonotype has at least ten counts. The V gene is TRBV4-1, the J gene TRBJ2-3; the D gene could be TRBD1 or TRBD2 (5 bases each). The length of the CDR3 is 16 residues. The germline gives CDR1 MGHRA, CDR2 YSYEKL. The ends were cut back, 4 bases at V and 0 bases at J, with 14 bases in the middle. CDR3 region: CASSLGAVSSTDTQYF. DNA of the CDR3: TGCGCCAGCAGCCTCGGGGCGGTTTCTAGCACAGATACGCAGTATTTT.